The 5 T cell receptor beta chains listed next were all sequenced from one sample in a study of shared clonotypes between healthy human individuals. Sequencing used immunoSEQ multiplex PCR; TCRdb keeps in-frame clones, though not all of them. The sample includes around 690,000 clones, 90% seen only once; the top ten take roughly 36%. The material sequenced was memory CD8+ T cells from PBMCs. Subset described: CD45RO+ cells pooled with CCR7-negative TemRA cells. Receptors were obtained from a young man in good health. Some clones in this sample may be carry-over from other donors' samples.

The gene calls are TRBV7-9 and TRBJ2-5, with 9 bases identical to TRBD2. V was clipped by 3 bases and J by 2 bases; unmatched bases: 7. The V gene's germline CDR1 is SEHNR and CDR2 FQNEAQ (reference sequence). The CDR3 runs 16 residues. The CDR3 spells CASSLLLAGSQETQYF. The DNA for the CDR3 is TGTGCCAGCAGCTTGTTGCTAGCGGGATCGCAAGAGACCCAGTACTTC.

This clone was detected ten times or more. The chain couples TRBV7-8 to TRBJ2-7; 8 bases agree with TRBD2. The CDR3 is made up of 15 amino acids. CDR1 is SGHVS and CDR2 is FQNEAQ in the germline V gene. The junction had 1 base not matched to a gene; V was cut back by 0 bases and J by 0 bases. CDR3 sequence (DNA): TGTGCCAGCAGCTTAGCCGGGACTAGCTCCTACGAGCAGTACTTC. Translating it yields CASSLAGTSSYEQYF.

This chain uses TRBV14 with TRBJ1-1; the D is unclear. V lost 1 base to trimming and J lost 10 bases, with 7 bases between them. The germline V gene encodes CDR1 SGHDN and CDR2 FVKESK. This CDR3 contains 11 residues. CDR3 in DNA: TGTGCCAGCAGCCAAGGGTGGGGAGCTTTCTTT. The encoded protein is CASSQGWGAFF.

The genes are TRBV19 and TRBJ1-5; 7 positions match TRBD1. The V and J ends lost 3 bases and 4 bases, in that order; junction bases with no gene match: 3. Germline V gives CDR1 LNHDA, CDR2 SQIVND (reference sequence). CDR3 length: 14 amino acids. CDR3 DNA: TGTGCCAGTAGTATGCAGGGGGTTAATCAGCCCCAGCATTTT. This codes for CASSMQGVNQPQHF.

CDR3: CASISVPSGGVGETQYF. The CDR3 DNA reads TGTGCCAGCATATCTGTGCCTAGCGGGGGAGTAGGGGAGACCCAGTACTTC. The chain employs TRBV25-1 and TRBJ2-5; 10 bases map to TRBD2. Germline lookup yields CDR1 MGHDK and CDR2 SYGVNS. V lost 7 bases and J lost 5; bases outside the gene matches: 16. The CDR3 consists of 17 residues.